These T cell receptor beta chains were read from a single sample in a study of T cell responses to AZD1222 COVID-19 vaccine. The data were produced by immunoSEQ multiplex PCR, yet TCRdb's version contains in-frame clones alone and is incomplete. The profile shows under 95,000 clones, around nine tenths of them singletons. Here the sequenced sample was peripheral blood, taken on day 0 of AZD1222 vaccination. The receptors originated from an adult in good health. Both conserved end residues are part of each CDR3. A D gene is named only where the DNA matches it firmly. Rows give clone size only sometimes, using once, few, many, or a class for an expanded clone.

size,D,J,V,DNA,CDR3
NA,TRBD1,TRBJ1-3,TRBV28,TGTGCCAGCAGTTTATGGGCAGGGGGTTCTGGAAACACCATATATTTT,CASSLWAGGSGNTIYF
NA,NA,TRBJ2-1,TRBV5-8,TGTGCCAGCAGCTTGAGAACAGGGTATAGCAATGAGCAGTTCTTC,CASSLRTGYSNEQFF
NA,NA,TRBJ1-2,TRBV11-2,TGTGCCAGCAGCTTTATCGAGGACGGCGGCTACACCTTC,CASSFIEDGGYTF
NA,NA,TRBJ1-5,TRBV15,TGTGCCACCAGCAGAGATCCTCGTAACTCTCGCAATCAGCCCCAGCATTTT,CATSRDPRNSRNQPQHF
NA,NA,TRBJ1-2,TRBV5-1,TGCGCCAGCAGCCCCGGCGGGATCAATGGCTACACCTTC,CASSPGGINGYTF
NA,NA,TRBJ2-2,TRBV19,TGTGCCAGTAGCCTCCAGGACGGCAGGGAGCTGTTTTTT,CASSLQDGRELFF
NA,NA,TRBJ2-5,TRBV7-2,TGTGCCAGCAGCTTAGGCGGGACCCAAGAGACCCAGTACTTC,CASSLGGTQETQYF
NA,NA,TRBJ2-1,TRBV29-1,TGCAGCCCGCCCAAGTTGCGGAACAATGAGCAGTTCTTC,CSPPKLRNNEQFF
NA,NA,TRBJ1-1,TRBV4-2,TGTGCCAGCAGCCAAGGGTCCAGGGCGGGAGGATGGGACACTGAAGCTTTCTTT,CASSQGSRAGGWDTEAFF
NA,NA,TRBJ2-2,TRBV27,TGTGCCAGCAGTACTAGCTATAACACCGGGGAGCTGTTTTTT,CASSTSYNTGELFF
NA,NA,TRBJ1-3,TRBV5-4,TGTGCCAGCGGGTCGGCCAGCTCTGGAAACACCATATATTTT,CASGSASSGNTIYF
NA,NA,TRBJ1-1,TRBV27,TGTGCCAGCGGACCGAGACAGCTCGTCACTGAAGCTTTCTTT,CASGPRQLVTEAFF
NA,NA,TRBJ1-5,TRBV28,TGTGCCAGCAACACCGCCGCTGATTGGAGCAATCAGCCCCAGCATTTT,CASNTAADWSNQPQHF
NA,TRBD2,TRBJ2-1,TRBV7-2,TGTGCCAGCAGCCCCGGTGGGACTAGCGGGGGAGGAGGGCAGTTCTTC,CASSPGGTSGGGGQFF
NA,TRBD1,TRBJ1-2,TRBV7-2,TGTGCCAGCAGCTTAGGACAGGGAACCTATGGCTACACCTTC,CASSLGQGTYGYTF
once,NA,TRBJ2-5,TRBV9,TGTGCCAGCAGCGTAGGGCCCTCTACAGGGAAGGAGACCCAGTACTTC,CASSVGPSTGKETQYF
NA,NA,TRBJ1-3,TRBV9,TGTGCCAGCAGCGGACGGACCGGAAACACCATATATTTT,CASSGRTGNTIYF
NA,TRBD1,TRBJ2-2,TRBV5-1,TGCGCCAGCAGGGACAGGGATACCGGGGAGCTGTTTTTT,CASRDRDTGELFF
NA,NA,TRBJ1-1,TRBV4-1,TGCGCCAGCAGCCAAGATCTGGACACTTGGACTGAAGCTTTCTTT,CASSQDLDTWTEAFF
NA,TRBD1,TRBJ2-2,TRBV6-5,TGTGCCGGCGGAGAGGGGGCTACCGGGGAGCTGTTTTTT,CAGGEGATGELFF
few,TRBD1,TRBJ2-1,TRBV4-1,TGCGCCAGCAGCCGGGGACAGGGGACCGACAATGAGCAGTTCTTC,CASSRGQGTDNEQFF
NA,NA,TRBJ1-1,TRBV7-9,TGTGCCAGCAGCACCGATTGGGTTATAAAGAACACTGAAGCTTTCTTT,CASSTDWVIKNTEAFF
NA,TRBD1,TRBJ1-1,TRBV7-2,TGTGCCAGCAGTTACGGGGACAGGGCTCGCACTGAAGCTTTCTTT,CASSYGDRARTEAFF
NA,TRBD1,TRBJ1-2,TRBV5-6,TGTGCCAGCAAACTGGGGACAGAATATGGCTACACCTTC,CASKLGTEYGYTF
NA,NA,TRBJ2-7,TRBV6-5,TGTGCCAGCAGTTACGAGACAGGCGGGCACGAGCAGTACTTC,CASSYETGGHEQYF
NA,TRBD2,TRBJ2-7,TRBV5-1,TGCGCCAGCAGTTCTAGCGGGGAGCAGTACTTC,CASSSSGEQYF
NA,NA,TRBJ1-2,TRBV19,TGTGCCAGTAGGCCCGGAGTGGGGGTAACGGATGGCTACACCTTC,CASRPGVGVTDGYTF
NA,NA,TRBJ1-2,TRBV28,TGTGCCAGCAGCTCCTTGGGGGAGGTCTATGGCTACACCTTC,CASSSLGEVYGYTF
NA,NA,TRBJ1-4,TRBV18,TGTGCCAGCTCTATAGATGCTAATGAAAAACTGTTTTTT,CASSIDANEKLFF
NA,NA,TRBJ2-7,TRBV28,TGTGCCAGCAGTCACAGTGAGCCTCCGCGCGAGCAGTACTTC,CASSHSEPPREQYF
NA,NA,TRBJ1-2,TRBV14,TGTGCCAGCAGCCAAGTATTAGCGCCCTATGGCTACACCTTC,CASSQVLAPYGYTF
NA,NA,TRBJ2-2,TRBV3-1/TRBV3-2,TGTGCCAGCAGCCAAGTGTCCGGGGAGCTGTTTTTT,CASSQVSGELFF
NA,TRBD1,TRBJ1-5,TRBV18,TGTGCCAGCTCACCAGACAGGGGGAGTCAGCCCCAGCATTTT,CASSPDRGSQPQHF
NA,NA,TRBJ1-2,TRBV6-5,TGTGCCAGCACTTACTCCCAGGGGTCTTACTATGGCTACACCTTC,CASTYSQGSYYGYTF
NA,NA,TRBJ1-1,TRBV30,TGTGCCTCCCGGGACCAATTGAACACTGAAGCTTTCTTT,CASRDQLNTEAFF
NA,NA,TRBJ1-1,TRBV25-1,TGTGCCAGCAGTGATTCCAGGGCGGGGGACACTGAAGCTTTCTTT,CASSDSRAGDTEAFF
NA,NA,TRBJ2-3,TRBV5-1,TGCGCCAGCAGCTCGTCCCAGGGGGGGAATACGCAGTATTTT,CASSSSQGGNTQYF
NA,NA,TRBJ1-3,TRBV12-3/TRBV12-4,TGTGCCAGCTCTCTAAGCGGAAACACCATATATTTT,CASSLSGNTIYF
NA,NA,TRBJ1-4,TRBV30,TGTGCCTGGAGGGTTTTTGAAAAACTGTTTTTT,CAWRVFEKLFF
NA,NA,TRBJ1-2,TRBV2,TGTGCCAGCCTCCGGCCAGCCTCTAACTATGGCTACACCTTC,CASLRPASNYGYTF
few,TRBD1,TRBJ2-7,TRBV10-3,TGTGCCGTCTCAGGGACAGGGTCCTACGAGCAGTACTTC,CAVSGTGSYEQYF